This T cell receptor beta chain appears in the sequencing data of a study of blood T cell repertoires in COVID-19. The overall study: T cells, B-cell-depleted T cells, or PBMCs provided the cDNA or gDNA that served as material.

Here immunoSEQ multiplex PCR was the method, and the copy in TCRdb shows in-frame clones only, minus some. The data contain approximately 250,000 clones, roughly 81% of them singletons. The sequence was collected from a man between 40 and 49 years old with acute or convalescent COVID-19. The sequenced sample was peripheral blood.

The CDR3 spells CASRRTGGQDSPLHF. CDR3 in DNA: TGTGCCAGCAGGAGGACAGGGGGACAGGATTCACCCCTCCACTTT. The chain is built from TRBV6-4 and TRBJ1-6, with 10 bases lining up with TRBD1. The V gene end was trimmed by 6 bases and the J gene end by 8 bases; junction bases not matched to a gene: 7. The CDR3 contains 15 residues. CDR1 MRHNA and CDR2 SNTAGT come from the germline V gene.